This record looks at one TCR beta chain sequence and its context. This record belongs to a study of blood T cell repertoires in COVID-19. Shortly before study entry, within 2 weeks, exposed participants had met a COVID-19 case. Profiled with immunoSEQ multiplex PCR; TCRdb holds only in-frame clones, not every one. Among over 350,000 clones listed, approximately 90% were seen once. CDR1 is SGHTA, CDR2 FQGNSA, per germline. CDR3 length: 15 residues. V was clipped by 2 bases and J by 3 bases; unmatched bases: 3. Sample: PBMCs or T cells enriched from blood (not recorded which). V gene TRBV7-2 combines with J gene TRBJ2-7; 11 nucleotides match TRBD1. This TCR derives from a woman in her thirties or forties who had been exposed to COVID-19. This CDR3 reads CASSLPGTGGYEQYF. The CDR3 DNA sequence: TGTGCCAGCAGCTTACCAGGGACAGGGGGCTACGAGCAGTACTTC.